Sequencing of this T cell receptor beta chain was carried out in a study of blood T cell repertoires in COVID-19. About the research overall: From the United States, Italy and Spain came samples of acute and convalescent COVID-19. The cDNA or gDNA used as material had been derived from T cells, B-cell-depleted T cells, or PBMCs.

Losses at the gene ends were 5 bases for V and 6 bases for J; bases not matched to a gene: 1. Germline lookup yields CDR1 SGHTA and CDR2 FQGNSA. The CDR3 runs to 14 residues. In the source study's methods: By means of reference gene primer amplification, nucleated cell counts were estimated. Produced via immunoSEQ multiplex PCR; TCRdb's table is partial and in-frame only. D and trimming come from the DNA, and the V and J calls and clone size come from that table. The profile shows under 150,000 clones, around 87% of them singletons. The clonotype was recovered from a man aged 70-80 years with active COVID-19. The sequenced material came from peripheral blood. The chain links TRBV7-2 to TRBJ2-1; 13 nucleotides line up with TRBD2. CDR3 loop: CASSRTSGSNEQFF. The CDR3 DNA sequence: TGTGCCAGCAGCCGGACTAGCGGGAGCAATGAGCAGTTCTTC. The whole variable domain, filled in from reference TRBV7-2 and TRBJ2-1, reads GAGVSQSPSNKVTEKGKDVELRCDPISGHTALYWYRQSLGQGLEFLIYFQGNSAPDKSGLPSDRFSAERTGGSVSTLTIQRTQQEDSAVYLCASSRTSGSNEQFFGPGTRLTVL.